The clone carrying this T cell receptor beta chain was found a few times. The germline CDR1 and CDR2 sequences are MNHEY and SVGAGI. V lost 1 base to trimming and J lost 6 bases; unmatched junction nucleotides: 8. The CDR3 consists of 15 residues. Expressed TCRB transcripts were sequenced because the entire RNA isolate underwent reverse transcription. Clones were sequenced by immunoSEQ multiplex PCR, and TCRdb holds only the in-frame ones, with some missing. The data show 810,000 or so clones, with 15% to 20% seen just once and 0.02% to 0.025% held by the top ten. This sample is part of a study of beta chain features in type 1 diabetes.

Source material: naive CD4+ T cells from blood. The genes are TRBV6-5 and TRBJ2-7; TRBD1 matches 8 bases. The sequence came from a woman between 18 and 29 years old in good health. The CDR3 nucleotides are TGTGCCAGCAGTTACTGGGGCCAGGGGGCACGCGAGCAGTACTTC. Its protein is CASSYWGQGAREQYF.